This TCR beta chain was profiled in a study of cytomegalovirus exposure and HLA in healthy donors. Study-wide background: About 80 million unique TCR sequences came from HLA-typed donors in an early release. Study observations and caveats: The study put 150 to 200 TCR beta chains on its list as cytomegalovirus-associated. A previous analysis found most TCR beta V segments productive roughly 87% or roughly 30% of the time. Follow-up analysis seemed to connect common viral pathogens with several of the most significant clusters identified.

Germline assignment: CDR1 SEHNR and CDR2 FQNEAQ (reference sequence). V shed 6 bases, J shed 8 bases, and the junction held 9 bases outside the gene matches. The CDR3 totals 14 residues. The primer mix had 60 Vbeta and 13 Jbeta primers. Clones were sequenced by immunoSEQ multiplex PCR, and TCRdb holds only the in-frame ones, with some missing. The sample holds about 140,000 clones, around 85% seen once. About this clone: Antigen unknown.

This TCR was recovered from a woman aged 30 to 39 in good health and CMV-seronegative. Sequenced material: PBMCs. The rearrangement uses TRBV7-9 and TRBJ1-2, with 10 nucleotides matching TRBD1. For the CDR3, the DNA is TGTGCCAGCAGTCAGAAGGGACAGGGGTTGGGCTACACCTTC. Encoded protein: CASSQKGQGLGYTF.